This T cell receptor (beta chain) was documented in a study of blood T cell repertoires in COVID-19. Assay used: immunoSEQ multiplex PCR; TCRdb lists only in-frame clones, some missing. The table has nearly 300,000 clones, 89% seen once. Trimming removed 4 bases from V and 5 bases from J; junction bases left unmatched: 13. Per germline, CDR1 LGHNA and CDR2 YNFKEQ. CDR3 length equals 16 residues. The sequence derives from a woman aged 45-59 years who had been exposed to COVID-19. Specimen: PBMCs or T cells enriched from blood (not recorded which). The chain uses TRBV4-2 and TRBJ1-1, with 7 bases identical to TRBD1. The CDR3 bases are TGTGCCAGCAGCCCCCCTTCGACAGGGCGGGGAACTGAAGCTTTCTTT. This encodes CASSPPSTGRGTEAFF.